Below, 15 T cell receptor beta chains from the same sample are listed, as sequenced in a study of shared clonotypes between healthy human individuals. Only in-frame clones appear in the TCRdb table, and some are missing; sequencing was by immunoSEQ multiplex PCR. The sample has some 2,000,000 clones, roughly 94% seen once. Naive CD8 cells lacked CD45RO and underwent positive selection for CCR7, leaving out terminally differentiated effector memory CD45RA+ cells. Sequencing used naive CD8+ T cells sorted from blood. All receptors come from a man between 18 and 29 years old in good health.

The sample holds one count of this clone. The CDR3 loop is CASSLWAKETQYF. In DNA, the CDR3 is TGTGCCAGCAGTTTATGGGCAAAAGAGACCCAGTACTTC. J is TRBJ2-5 and V is TRBV28; D unclear. The germline gives CDR1 MDHEN, CDR2 SYDVKM. Trimming removed 0 bases at V and 3 bases at J, with 5 bases between. The CDR3 covers 13 residues. Supplemented by reference TRBV28 and TRBJ2-5, the full variable domain reads DVKVTQSSRYLVKRTGEKVFLECVQDMDHENMFWYRQDPGLGLRLIYFSYDVKMKEKGDIPEGYSVSREKKERFSLILESASTNQTSMYLCASSLWAKETQYFGPGTRLLVL.

This chain joins TRBV15 and TRBJ2-7; 11 bases line up with TRBD2. Germline V gene sequence: CDR1 LNHNV, CDR2 YYDKDF (reference sequence). This CDR3 region has 16 residues. V lost 0 bases to trimming and J lost 4 bases; unmatched junction nucleotides: 5. CDR3 in amino acids: CATSRDQLAGAYEQYF. CDR3 nucleotide sequence: TGTGCCACCAGCAGAGACCAACTAGCGGGAGCATACGAGCAGTACTTC.

As DNA, the CDR3 is TGTGCCTGGGGGACAGGGGCGGTATCACCCCTCCACTTT. Its protein product is CAWGTGAVSPLHF. V gene TRBV30 combines with J gene TRBJ1-6; 10 bases align to TRBD1. The germline gives CDR1 GTSNPN, CDR2 SVGIG (reference sequence). CDR3 length: 13 amino acids. The ends lost 5 bases at V and 10 bases at J; junction bases unmatched: 5.

The chain employs TRBV9 and TRBJ2-2, with TRBD2 as a possible D gene (6 bases). The CDR3 has 16 residues. The ends were cut back, 1 base at V and 4 bases at J, with 14 bases in the middle. Germline V CDR1 and CDR2: SGDLS, YYNGEE. The CDR3 loop is CASSVLDLEGTGELFF. CDR3 nucleotide sequence: TGTGCCAGCAGCGTACTCGACTTGGAGGGCACCGGGGAGCTGTTTTTT. Together with reference TRBV9 and TRBJ2-2, the CDR3 gives the full variable domain: DSGVTQTPKHLITATGQRVTLRCSPRSGDLSVYWYQQSLDQGLQFLIQYYNGEERAKGNILERFSAQQFPDLHSELNLSSLELGDSALYFCASSVLDLEGTGELFFGEGSRLTVL.

J is TRBJ2-3 and V is TRBV9, with 8 bases lining up with TRBD2. After removal of 3 bases from V and 0 bases from J, the junction contained 6 bases not matched to a gene. Per germline, CDR1 SGDLS and CDR2 YYNGEE. CDR3 size: 16 residues. The CDR3 reads CASSENGGESTDTQYF. CDR3 sequence (DNA): TGTGCCAGCAGCGAAAACGGGGGGGAAAGCACAGATACGCAGTATTTT.

As to this clone: Other nucleotide sequences in the sample specify the same CDR3. This chain uses TRBV27 with TRBJ1-1; D is ambiguous. The CDR3 contains 13 residues. From germline, CDR1 is MNHEY and CDR2 SMNVEV (reference sequence). Trimming shortened V by 2 bases and J by 6 bases, and 10 bases separated the two germline ends. CDR3 amino acids: CASSLLGGPEAFF. CDR3 bases: TGTGCCAGCAGTTTACTTGGAGGGCCTGAAGCTTTCTTT.

This chain links TRBV7-9 with TRBJ1-1; the D is unclear. Per germline, CDR1 SEHNR and CDR2 FQNEAQ (reference sequence). The ends were cut back, 5 bases at V and 4 bases at J, with 14 bases in the middle. The CDR3 runs to 14 residues. CDR3 region: CASSPVSGPTEAFF. The CDR3 bases are TGTGCCAGCAGCCCCGTCTCAGGACCCACTGAAGCTTTCTTT. Supplemented by reference TRBV7-9 and TRBJ1-1, the full variable domain reads DTGVSQNPRHKITKRGQNVTFRCDPISEHNRLYWYRQTLGQGPEFLTYFQNEAQLEKSRLLSDRFSAERPKGSFSTLEIQRTEQGDSAMYLCASSPVSGPTEAFFGQGTRLTVV.

This clone was recorded only once. The rearrangement uses TRBV27 and TRBJ2-1; TRBD1 matches 7 bases. There are 14 residues in the CDR3. CDR1 and CDR2 from the germline V gene are MNHEY and SMNVEV (reference sequence). J gave up 8 bases and V 2 bases, and 6 bases lay outside the gene matches. The CDR3 sequence: CASSLPGQSYEQFF. CDR3 nucleotides: TGTGCCAGCAGTTTACCGGGACAGTCCTATGAGCAGTTCTTC.

The chain uses TRBV19 and TRBJ1-6; no reliable D call. Per the germline V gene, CDR1 is LNHDA and CDR2 is SQIVND (reference sequence). This CDR3 is 14 amino acids long. Deletions cut 9 bases from V and 0 bases from J, with 9 bases between. CDR3 sequence (DNA): TGTGCCAGCAGCTATAGCTCCTATAATTCACCCCTCCACTTT. Translated: CASSYSSYNSPLHF.

The chain employs TRBV6-4 and TRBJ2-5; 7 positions match TRBD2. The ends lost 3 bases at V and 7 bases at J; junction bases unmatched: 5. This CDR3 has 13 amino acids. Germline V gene sequence: CDR1 MRHNA, CDR2 SNTAGT. The CDR3 DNA reads as TGTGCCAGCAGTGAAACTAGCGACGGGACCCAGTACTTC. It codes for CASSETSDGTQYF.

The chain is built from TRBV28 and TRBJ1-5; 8 bases are a match to TRBD1. The CDR3 spans 15 residues. Losses at the gene ends were 7 bases for V and 2 bases for J; bases not matched to a gene: 7. CDR1 MDHEN and CDR2 SYDVKM come from the germline V gene. In nucleotides, the CDR3 is TGTGCCAGCAATAAGGACAGGGAGGGCAATCAGCCCCAGCATTTT. Protein: CASNKDREGNQPQHF. Full variable domain (outside the CDR3, taken from reference TRBV28 and TRBJ1-5): DVKVTQSSRYLVKRTGEKVFLECVQDMDHENMFWYRQDPGLGLRLIYFSYDVKMKEKGDIPEGYSVSREKKERFSLILESASTNQTSMYLCASNKDREGNQPQHFGDGTRLSIL.

The V and J genes are TRBV6-5 and TRBJ1-2; no reliable D call. Germline V gene sequence: CDR1 MNHEY, CDR2 SVGAGI. The CDR3 is made up of 13 amino acids. V was cut by 10 bases and J by 0 bases, with 12 bases left in between. For the CDR3, the DNA is TGTGCCACCGCCACGATAGCTAACTATGGCTACACCTTC. Protein sequence: CATATIANYGYTF.

The chain uses TRBV11-3 and TRBJ2-3, with D maybe TRBD1 (6 bases). The CDR3 length is 13 residues. Germline V gene data show CDR1 as SGHNT and CDR2 as YENEEA. V shed 5 bases and J shed 5 bases, with 11 bases lying between them. The DNA for the CDR3 is TGTGCCAGCAGCCAGGGGTCGGGAGATACGCAGTATTTT. Translated, it gives CASSQGSGDTQYF.

The J gene is TRBJ1-1, the V gene TRBV28; TRBD1 is a possible D gene (6 bases). The length of the CDR3 is 12 residues. Germline CDR1 and CDR2: MDHEN and SYDVKM. V was shortened by 5 bases and J by 11 bases, with 15 bases between the two germline ends. CDR3 sequence reads: CASSTTGSDAFF. Written as DNA, the CDR3 is TGTGCCAGCAGTACTACAGGGAGTGATGCTTTCTTT.

The chain couples TRBV19 to TRBJ2-2, with 8 positions matching TRBD1. CDR1 and CDR2 from the germline V gene are LNHDA and SQIVND (reference sequence). V lost 11 bases, J lost 5 bases, and 10 bases stayed unmatched. CDR3 length: 14 amino acids. The CDR3 sequence is CAASSDRGTGELFF. The CDR3 coding sequence is TGTGCCGCTAGCTCAGACAGGGGAACCGGGGAGCTGTTTTTT.